This T cell receptor (beta chain) is drawn from a study of blood T cells in healthy people across ages. PCR was performed a second time for about 6 to 11 cycles using a sample-barcoded 5' primer and a J-beta primer mix. MiXCR was run by TCRdb on the 5' RACE reads, yielding one entry per CDR3 protein. This sample has about 1.1 million distinct CDR3 sequences, with 35% to 45% found just once. For this clonotype: Its target is not known.

Each donor gave roughly 9.2 milliliters of peripheral blood. The study, taken as a whole, reports: Diversity of TCR beta per million T cells declined in a roughly linear way with age. Naive T cell percentage strongly correlated with TCR beta diversity. Expanded clonotype shifts may have been confounded, as the donors had an unknown CMV status.

The sequence was obtained from a man between 18 and 35 years old in good health. Sequencing input: blood.

CDR3 in amino acids: CASSQVGRQGQEAFF. CDR3 DNA sequence: TGTGCCAGCAGTCAAGTGGGCCGACAGGGACAAGAAGCTTTCTTT. V gene TRBV28 combines with J gene TRBJ1-1, with TRBD1 matching 7 bases. From germline, CDR1 is MDHEN and CDR2 SYDVKM. The CDR3 totals 15 residues. With 5 bases clipped from V and 8 bases from J, the junction kept 14 bases outside the gene matches.